This record looks at one TCR beta chain sequence and its context. Sample treatment: preoperative locoregional IRX-2 cytokine immunotherapy. Samples came from a phase Ib trial of preoperative locoregional IRX-2 cytokine immunotherapy. J gave up 4 bases and V 3 bases, and 5 bases lay outside the gene matches. The V gene's germline CDR1 is SGHRS and CDR2 YFSETQ. There are 16 residues in the CDR3. This table comes from immunoSEQ multiplex PCR, and its TCRdb copy is limited to in-frame clones, with some not included. This table has 3,900 or so clones, about two thirds appearing once. The source of the sample is a study of preoperative IRX-2 immunotherapy in early breast cancer.

Material: tumor tissue, obtained after IRX-2 immunotherapy. The receptor was derived from a human donor with breast cancer. V and J are TRBV5-1 and TRBJ2-7; 15 bases are a match to TRBD2. The CDR3: CASSSWGLAGGYEQYF. CDR3 DNA sequence: TGCGCCAGCAGCTCTTGGGGACTAGCGGGAGGTTACGAGCAGTACTTC.